This is a list of T cell receptor beta chains from one sample in a study of post-analysis software for immune sequencing data. Using its own MiXCR run on the PCR reads, TCRdb lists one record per CDR3 protein. Found here are fewer than 850,000 distinct CDR3 sequences, roughly 27% of them singletons; the top ten hold around 0.56%. Sequenced material: blood. These receptors all stem from a girl between 5 and 17 years old with multiple sclerosis. The CDR3 runs from the conserved cysteine through the conserved F or W. A D gene is named only where the DNA matches it firmly. Clone size, where shown, is once, few, many, or a class for clones that have expanded.

TRBJ2-7	TRBV6-6	-	many	TGTGCCAGCAGGCCACAAGGGGGCTACGAGCAGTACTTC	CASRPQGGYEQYF
TRBJ2-1	TRBV25-1	TRBD1	few	TGTGCCAGCAGTAAAACCCCGGGACAGGGCTACAATGAGCAGTTCTTC	CASSKTPGQGYNEQFF
TRBJ1-5	TRBV6-2/TRBV6-3	-	-	TGTGCCAGCAGTTATATTGCGGTTGCGCAGCCCCAGCATTTT	CASSYIAVAQPQHF
TRBJ2-4	TRBV20-1	-	-	TGCAGTGCTAGGTCCCCCGGCGAGAAAAACATTCAGTACTTC	CSARSPGEKNIQYF
TRBJ2-7	TRBV25-1	-	-	TGTGCCAGCAGTGGAAGCCTAGCTTCCGAGCAGTACTTC	CASSGSLASEQYF
TRBJ2-5	TRBV7-2	-	many	TGTGCCAGCAGCAGACGACCTCAAGAGACCCAGTACTTC	CASSRRPQETQYF
TRBJ2-1	TRBV6-2/TRBV6-3	-	-	TGTGCCAGCAGCCCTAGCATCAATGAGCAGTTCTTC	CASSPSINEQFF
TRBJ2-7	TRBV12-3/TRBV12-4	TRBD1	-	TGTACCAGCAGTTTGGGACAGGGATCGTACGAGCAGTACTTC	CTSSLGQGSYEQYF
TRBJ2-7	TRBV12-3/TRBV12-4	-	few	TGTGCCAGCAGTTTTGGGCAGGCGACCTACGAGCAGTACTTC	CASSFGQATYEQYF
TRBJ2-1	TRBV20-1	-	-	TGCAGTGCTCAAGACAGTCCCTACAATGAGCAGTTCTTC	CSAQDSPYNEQFF
TRBJ2-3	TRBV29-1	TRBD2	-	TGCAGCGTTGTAGCGGGAGGGGTAGATACGCAGTATTTT	CSVVAGGVDTQYF
TRBJ2-3	TRBV29-1	-	-	TGCAGCGTTTCCCCTGGAACAGATACGCAGTATTTT	CSVSPGTDTQYF
TRBJ1-2	TRBV29-1	-	many	TGCAGCGTTAACGGCCGTTTAGTGGATGGCTACACCTTC	CSVNGRLVDGYTF
TRBJ2-1	TRBV29-1	-	-	TGCAGCGGTAGTCGGCAGGGTATCCACAATGAGCAGTTCTTC	CSGSRQGIHNEQFF
TRBJ2-5	TRBV14	-	-	TGTGCCAGCAGCCACGGGGGCACAGGGTGGAGGGAGCAGTACTTC	CASSHGGTGWREQYF
TRBJ2-1	TRBV4-3	-	-	TGCGCCAGCAGCCAAGATACACAAGGGGCGCGCAATGAGCAGTTCTTC	CASSQDTQGARNEQFF
TRBJ2-5	TRBV7-6	TRBD1	-	TGTGCCAGCAGCTTAGGAGCGTCAGGGGGTCGAGAGACCCAGTACTTC	CASSLGASGGRETQYF
TRBJ1-2	TRBV7-9	-	few	TGTGCCAGCAGCGATCACATCGCAACCGACGGCTACACCTTC	CASSDHIATDGYTF
TRBJ2-1	TRBV6-6	-	few	TGTGCCAGCAGTCCCCCCACGATTGGGCAGTTCTTC	CASSPPTIGQFF
TRBJ2-7	TRBV21-1	-	few	TGTGCCAGCAGCAATGGATCGACTAGCGGGAGGCACGAGCAGTACTTC	CASSNGSTSGRHEQYF
TRBJ2-3	TRBV12-3/TRBV12-4	-	-	TGTGCCAGCAGTTTGTTAAGTGGGGCAGATGCGCAGTATTTT	CASSLLSGADAQYF
TRBJ1-4	TRBV5-1	TRBD1	once	TGCGCCAGCAGCGCATCGGGACAGGATGAAAAACTGTTTTTT	CASSASGQDEKLFF
TRBJ1-5	TRBV7-9	TRBD1	-	TGTGCCGGCAGACAGGGGAGCAATCAGCCCCAGCATTTT	CAGRQGSNQPQHF
TRBJ2-3	TRBV19	TRBD1	-	TGTGCCAGTAGTATTCGAACGACAGGGGGAGATACGCAGTATTTT	CASSIRTTGGDTQYF
TRBJ2-3	TRBV20-1	TRBD2	-	TGCAGTGCTGTTCCGGGACTAGCGATTTTTTCAGATACGCAGTATTTT	CSAVPGLAIFSDTQYF
TRBJ2-3	TRBV7-2	TRBD1	-	TGTGCCAGCAGCTTAGCGGCGACAGGGGGACGCAGTACGCAGTATTTT	CASSLAATGGRSTQYF
TRBJ2-3	TRBV5-1	TRBD1	few	TGCGCCAGCAGCCCCTGGAGGACACGGGACAGGGATAATGAAGATACGCAGTATTTT	CASSPWRTRDRDNEDTQYF
TRBJ2-2	TRBV7-9	-	-	TGTGCCAGCAGCTTAGTTGGGGGCGCGGACACCGGGGAGCTGTTTTTT	CASSLVGGADTGELFF
TRBJ2-7	TRBV3-1	TRBD1	-	TGTGCCAGCAGCCAAGATGGGGCGCAGGGGGTCTTCTCCTACGAGCAGTACTTC	CASSQDGAQGVFSYEQYF
TRBJ2-7	TRBV20-1	-	-	TGCAGTGCTAGTCCACAGGGTGACCACGAGCAGTACTTC	CSASPQGDHEQYF
TRBJ1-2	TRBV29-1	-	few	TGCAGCGTTGAAGATCCCCTTACCCCCTATGGCTACACCTTC	CSVEDPLTPYGYTF
TRBJ2-1	TRBV4-3	-	-	TGCGCCAGCAGCCAAGGTGTACTCTCGGTTGGTGAGCAGTTCTTC	CASSQGVLSVGEQFF
TRBJ2-3	TRBV5-1	-	-	TGCGCCAGCACCTTACCGTCTAGCGCCTCCGCAGATACGCAGTATTTT	CASTLPSSASADTQYF
TRBJ1-5	TRBV15	TRBD1	-	TGTGCCACCAGCGGGAGGACAGGGGGCAATCAGCCCCAGCATTTT	CATSGRTGGNQPQHF
TRBJ1-5	TRBV3-1	-	-	TGTGCCGGCAGCCAAGGTGACAACCGCAATCAGCCCCAGCATTTT	CAGSQGDNRNQPQHF
TRBJ1-1	TRBV10-3	-	-	TGTGCCATCAGGGTTGAAGGGGAGAACACTGAAGCTTTCTTT	CAIRVEGENTEAFF
TRBJ1-4	TRBV5-1	-	few	TGCGCCAGCAGCGTCGGACAGCCTTCAACTAATGAAAAACTGTTTTTT	CASSVGQPSTNEKLFF
TRBJ2-2	TRBV7-6	-	-	TGTGCCAGCAGCTCTGCAACAGGGAACACCGGGGAGCTGTTTTTT	CASSSATGNTGELFF
TRBJ2-3	TRBV18	-	-	TGTGCCAGCTCACCATTCGGGGCGAGCACAGATACGCAGTATTTT	CASSPFGASTDTQYF
TRBJ2-5	TRBV2	-	-	TGTGCCAGCAGTGTGGACGGGAAAGAGACCCAGTACTTC	CASSVDGKETQYF
TRBJ1-2	TRBV11-2	-	-	TGTGCCAGCAGCTTATTGTCAGTCTATGGCTACACCTTC	CASSLLSVYGYTF